The T cell receptor beta chain under discussion was sequenced for a study of metastatic and nonmetastatic thyroid tumors (dated by TCRdb to about 2020). Study-level background: Repertoires were compared across peripheral blood and tumor or nodule tissue samples from malignant and benign thyroid patients.

A note on this clone: The antigen this receptor binds is unknown. The sample holds no much larger clone one base away, and base qualities are not on file.

Receptors were amplified or captured by PCR. Sequencing relied on an Illumina HiSeq 4000. High-throughput sequencing was used to profile the CDR3 region of the TCR beta-chain in every patient. In the source study's methods: A classifier to discriminate distant-metastatic papillary thyroid cancer patients was built from CDR3 differences across clinicopathological groups. To measure repertoire diversity the researchers used the Shannon index, while the Morisita-Horn index served to gauge how similar the tumor and blood repertoires were. TCRdb redid the processing of the public reads, applying fastp at Q25 and MiXCR, and retained in-frame beta chains. The V and J calls were determined by TCRdb, not by the authors. The sample yields 26,000 or so clones; around 3.5% were counted once. The top ten constitute about 3.3% of the sample. Including cysteine and phenylalanine, the CDR3 has 14 amino acids. Only the CDR3 part of the read is kept: 42 bases, read in frame from the first base. Trimming leaves V shorter by 4 bases and J shorter by 1 base, with the junction holding 3 bases beyond the gene matches. The germline V gene yields MNHEY for CDR1 and SVGAGI for CDR2.

Before undergoing thyroid surgery, none of the patients had been given any kind of treatment. Using T-cell receptor beta sequencing, the study looked back at clinical samples from patients collected from about 2011 to 2018. On the study overall, not on this receptor specifically: In both blood and tumor samples, TCR beta diversity was reported to be significantly higher in malignant tumors than in benign nodules.

The V and J segments used are TRBV6-5 and TRBJ2-7; TRBD2 aligns with 8 central bases. The sequencing input was blood. The receptor was derived from a male donor with papillary thyroid cancer or a benign thyroid nodule (not recorded which). Some clones in this sample may be carry-over from other donors' samples. At the DNA level, the sequence is TGTGCCAGCAGTTCGTCTAGCGGGTCCTACGAGCAGTACTTC. Its coded protein is CASSSSSGSYEQYF.